Listed below are T cell receptor beta chains from one sample, sequenced in a study of CD8 T cells in ankylosing spondylitis. TCRdb independently ran MiXCR on the 5' RACE reads; one entry per CDR3 protein. The sample has hundreds of thousands of distinct CDR3 sequences; about 20% are singletons. The sample taken for sequencing was blood, either unsorted or a sorted T cell fraction (not recorded which). The origin of the receptors is a male donor with ankylosing spondylitis or in good health (not recorded which). CDR3s include the opening cysteine and the closing phenylalanine or tryptophan.

J: TRBJ2-7
V: TRBV5-8
CDR3: CASSWAGGGEQYF

J: TRBJ2-1
V: TRBV27
CDR3: CASSLFDGQGRYNEQFF

J: TRBJ1-2
V: TRBV4-2
CDR3: CASSQDVLMTEQYGYTF

J: TRBJ2-7
V: TRBV6-1
CDR3: CASRVGPRAQQYF

J: TRBJ1-1
V: TRBV10-2
CDR3: CASSESGSAEAFF

J: TRBJ2-7
V: TRBV13
CDR3: CASSAGTGLSYEQYF

J: TRBJ2-7
V: TRBV7-9
CDR3: CASSTGTGVEQYF

J: TRBJ2-7
V: TRBV2
CDR3: CASSIEYEQYF

J: TRBJ1-1
V: TRBV10-3
CDR3: CAISEGVPTEAFF

J: TRBJ2-5
V: TRBV29-1
CDR3: CSVEDLPDTLQETQYF

J: TRBJ2-1
V: TRBV20-1
CDR3: CSATRAGGQNEQFF

J: TRBJ2-6
V: TRBV28
CDR3: CASRPDSSGANVLTF

J: TRBJ2-3
V: TRBV7-9
CDR3: CASSLGTSRPDTQYF

J: TRBJ2-5
V: TRBV24-1
CDR3: CATSDSVTRGENQETQYF

J: TRBJ2-6
V: TRBV21-1
CDR3: CASSLPGRVGANVLTF

J: TRBJ2-1
V: TRBV2
CDR3: CASSVWGDPYNEQFF

J: TRBJ1-5
V: TRBV29-1
CDR3: CSAGRGQGVRHQPQHF